The clone carrying this T cell receptor beta chain came up many times. Its antigen is still unknown. These data are taken from a study of T-cell reconstitution after alpha-beta-depleted transplantation in children. Study findings and constraints: Reportedly, roughly two months post-transplant, alpha-beta T cells arose from several hundred expanded graft clones. The high TCRbeta diversity at day 60 in some patients came from surviving recipient T cells and thymic progenitors.

During its preparation, the TCRbeta library received unique molecular identifiers. TCRdb processed the PCR reads anew with MiXCR; each CDR3 protein has one entry. Of roughly 500,000 distinct CDR3 sequences in the sample, roughly a tenth were seen once. The sequences come from PBMCs, collected before TCRalphabeta/CD19-depleted stem cell transplant. The TCR sequence derives from a child aged 2-15 years with inherited bone marrow failure, due to receive a stem cell transplant.

The CDR3 DNA is TGTGCCAGCAGTTTCGAGTCTGTGGACACCGGGGAGCTGTTTTTT. Encoded protein: CASSFESVDTGELFF. The chain recombines TRBV28 with TRBJ2-2; D is undetermined. Trimming left V 3 bases short and J 3 bases short, with 11 bases between. This CDR3 spans 15 amino acids. Germline assignment: CDR1 MDHEN and CDR2 SYDVKM.